Listed below are T cell receptor beta chains from one sample, sequenced in a study of shared clonotypes between healthy human individuals. The protocol was immunoSEQ multiplex PCR, while the TCRdb copy is restricted to in-frame clones and leaves out a portion. In the table there are around 440,000 clones, 70% to 80% of which are singletons. Source material: PBMCs. The receptors were gathered from a woman aged 40 to 55 in good health. Some clones in this sample may be carry-over from other donors' samples. CDR3s include the opening cysteine and the closing phenylalanine or tryptophan. A D gene is named only where the DNA matches it firmly. The listing skips clone size in some rows; elsewhere it reads once, few, many or a size class.

j_call v_call d_call clone_size cdr3_aa cdr3_nt
TRBJ2-5 TRBV11-2 TRBD2 . CASSLVGLAGVETQYF TGTGCCAGCAGCTTAGTTGGCCTAGCGGGAGTGGAGACCCAGTACTTC
TRBJ2-1 TRBV9 TRBD2 . CASSVGVSGAEQFF TGTGCCAGCAGCGTAGGAGTTAGCGGGGCGGAGCAGTTCTTC
TRBJ2-3 TRBV5-1 . . CASSEQGASTDTQYF TGCGCCAGCAGTGAACAGGGCGCTAGCACAGATACGCAGTATTTT
TRBJ2-1 TRBV7-8 . . CASAVDGWSYNEQFF TGTGCCAGCGCCGTAGACGGTTGGTCCTACAATGAGCAGTTCTTC
TRBJ2-2 TRBV6-5 . . CASRRTWNTGELFF TGTGCCAGCAGGCGGACTTGGAACACCGGGGAGCTGTTTTTT
TRBJ2-1 TRBV29-1 . . CSVESGLNNEQFF TGCAGCGTTGAATCGGGACTTAACAATGAGCAGTTCTTC
TRBJ2-2 TRBV29-1 . . CSVLKLSGELFF TGCAGCGTCCTAAAGCTTTCCGGGGAGCTGTTTTTT
TRBJ1-1 TRBV30 . . CAWSVPVGDLMNTEAFF TGTGCCTGGAGTGTACCGGTCGGGGATCTCATGAACACTGAAGCTTTCTTT
TRBJ2-7 TRBV7-2 . . CASSLEGTLPYEQYF TGTGCCAGCAGCTTAGAAGGGACTCTCCCCTACGAGCAGTACTTC
TRBJ2-1 TRBV6-5 . . CASGSGGLVNEQFF TGTGCCAGCGGGTCAGGGGGGCTTGTAAATGAGCAGTTCTTC
TRBJ1-4 TRBV18 . once CASSPSGVNEKLFF TGTGCCAGCTCACCTTCGGGGGTTAATGAAAAACTGTTTTTT
TRBJ2-3 TRBV11-1 TRBD2 . CASSFSLLLAGGIADTQYF TGTGCCAGCAGCTTTTCTCTTCTACTAGCGGGAGGGATAGCAGATACGCAGTATTTT
TRBJ2-3 TRBV6-5 . . CASSYGGGRGTDTQYF TGTGCCAGCAGTTACGGCGGGGGCCGCGGGACAGATACGCAGTATTTT
TRBJ2-3 TRBV27 TRBD1 . CASRRDRTTDTQYF TGTGCCAGCCGGCGGGACAGGACCACAGATACGCAGTATTTT
TRBJ2-3 TRBV2 . . CASSFGISPLFTSTDTQYF TGTGCCAGCAGTTTTGGGATTTCACCGCTCTTCACTAGCACAGATACGCAGTATTTT
TRBJ2-7 TRBV5-1 TRBD2 once CASSLLASGNYEQYF TGCGCCAGCAGCTTGTTGGCTAGCGGGAACTACGAGCAGTACTTC
TRBJ2-7 TRBV6-6 . . CASSYSGPYEQYF TGTGCCAGCAGTTACTCAGGTCCCTACGAGCAGTACTTC
TRBJ1-5 TRBV30 . . CALRQSLNQPQHF TGTGCCTTGAGACAGTCCCTCAATCAGCCCCAGCATTTT
TRBJ2-7 TRBV7-2 . once CASTSRGRGARDEQYF TGTGCCAGCACCTCCCGGGGCAGGGGGGCTCGAGACGAGCAGTACTTC
TRBJ1-5 TRBV30 . . CAWSPLIGDQPQHF TGTGCCTGGAGTCCTTTGATCGGGGATCAGCCCCAGCATTTT
TRBJ2-2 TRBV23-1 . few CASRVAGELFF TGCGCCAGCAGGGTGGCCGGGGAGCTGTTTTTT
TRBJ1-3 TRBV6-6 TRBD1 . CASSSIQGMEGNTIYF TGTGCCAGCAGTTCCATACAGGGGATGGAGGGAAACACCATATATTTT